The 31 T cell receptor beta chains listed next were all sequenced from one sample in a study of T cell responses to AZD1222 COVID-19 vaccine (dated by TCRdb to about 2021). Library creation used the immunoSEQ multiplex PCR assay. Drawn from immuneACCESS, this table holds only the in-frame rearrangements with V and J called that TCRdb kept. Clones are partly lost; checked studies trace under half to an unresolved V gene and leave the rest unexplained. A total of fewer than 150,000 clones appear in this sample, under 95% of them only once. Clones ranked in the top ten supply roughly 5% of the sample. The time point label of this sample denotes: baseline before first vaccination. Material: peripheral blood, obtained on day 0 of AZD1222 vaccination. The receptors were sampled from an adult in good health.

V is TRBV3-1 (or the pseudogene TRBV3-2) and J is TRBJ2-1; 7 nucleotides agree with TRBD2. Germline CDR1 reads LGHDT; CDR2 reads YNNKEL (reference sequence). Unmatched junction bases numbered 4, after V lost 3 bases and J lost 5 bases. This CDR3 contains 14 residues. The CDR3 coding sequence is TGTGCCAGCAGCCAGCGGGAGTGGAACAATGAGCAGTTCTTC. Translating it yields CASSQREWNNEQFF.

The CDR3 is CASSFTGTSDGELFF. Written as DNA, the CDR3 is TGTGCCAGCAGCTTCACCGGGACATCCGACGGGGAGCTGTTTTTT. The chain has TRBV11-3 and TRBJ2-2, with D perhaps TRBD1 (6 bases). The CDR3 consists of 15 residues. The V end was cut by 3 bases, the J end by 7 bases, with 15 bases between. Germline V lookup: CDR1 SGHNT, CDR2 YENEEA.

The chain carries TRBV5-1 and TRBJ2-3, with D tentatively TRBD2 (6 bases). V shed 4 bases and J shed 2 bases, with 11 bases lying between them. CDR3 length: 14 amino acids. The germline gives CDR1 SGHRS, CDR2 YFSETQ. As DNA, the CDR3 is TGCGCCAGCAGCACGGGAGTTCCCACAGATACGCAGTATTTT. It translates to CASSTGVPTDTQYF.

V gene TRBV3-1 (or the pseudogene TRBV3-2) combines with J gene TRBJ2-2; the match to TRBD2 covers 16 bases. Trimming took 8 bases from V and 5 from J; bases not matched to a gene: 2. Germline V gene lookup returns CDR1 LGHDT and CDR2 YNNKEL (reference sequence). This CDR3 is 15 amino acids long. DNA for the CDR3: TGTGCCAGCTCGGGACTAGCGGGAGGGACCGGGGAGCTGTTTTTT. Protein sequence: CASSGLAGGTGELFF.

J is TRBJ2-1 and V is TRBV3-1 (or the pseudogene TRBV3-2), with 12 bases that match TRBD2. The germline gives CDR1 LGHDT, CDR2 YNNKEL (reference sequence). The CDR3 runs to 18 residues. This chain's CDR3 is CLQGALAGGLGSYNEQFF. The DNA of the CDR3 is TGTCTTCAGGGGGCCCTAGCGGGGGGGCTAGGGTCCTACAATGAGCAGTTCTTC.

The chain has TRBV19 and TRBJ1-5, with D possibly being TRBD1 (6 bases). CDR3 length: 17 amino acids. CDR1 and CDR2 (germline): LNHDA, SQIVND (reference sequence). The V end lost 4 bases, the J end lost 7 bases, and 23 bases lay between the germline ends. The CDR3 coding sequence is TGTGCCAGTAGTAGAAACAGGGAAAGGAAGGTAAGACAGCCCCAGCATTTT. Translating it yields CASSRNRERKVRQPQHF.

The chain has TRBV3-1 (or the pseudogene TRBV3-2) and TRBJ1-1; D uncertain. The CDR3 spans 13 residues. V lost 3 bases to trimming and J lost 2 bases, with 7 bases between them. The germline CDR1 and CDR2 sequences are LGHDT and YNNKEL (reference sequence). CDR3 in DNA: TGTGCCAGCAGCCAGGGAATCAACACTGAAGCTTTCTTT. Translating it yields CASSQGINTEAFF.

This clone was counted once. The chain recombines TRBV18 with TRBJ2-2; 12 nucleotides agree with TRBD1. The CDR3 runs to 17 residues. Germline V gene lookup returns CDR1 KGHSH and CDR2 LQKENI. V trimming: 0 bases; J trimming: 6 bases; junction bases outside the gene matches: 5. The CDR3 coding sequence is TGTGCCAGCTCACCACCGGGACAGGGGGCGCTTTCCGGGGAGCTGTTTTTT. Protein sequence: CASSPPGQGALSGELFF.

This clone was seen a few times. The chain joins TRBV18 to TRBJ2-7; D may be TRBD2 (6 bases). The CDR3 spans 13 residues. Germline V gene sequence: CDR1 KGHSH, CDR2 LQKENI. V dropped 6 bases and J dropped 6 bases, with 15 bases sitting between them. The CDR3 nucleotides are TGTGCCAGCTCTCGTCGACTAGACCTCGAGCAGTACTTC. It specifies CASSRRLDLEQYF.

This sequence joins TRBV7-2 and TRBJ2-5, with D uncertain. The CDR3 runs to 15 residues. Germline V CDR1 and CDR2: SGHTA, FQGNSA. Trimming pared 5 bases from V and 2 bases from J, leaving 15 bases between. This chain's CDR3 is CASSLLTGRQETQYF. CDR3 in DNA: TGTGCCAGCAGCCTTCTGACGGGCAGACAAGAGACCCAGTACTTC.

The genes are TRBV9 and TRBJ1-1, with TRBD1 matching over 11 bases. With V trimmed by 4 bases and J by 6 bases, 8 bases remained unmatched. In germline, CDR1 is SGDLS, CDR2 YYNGEE. The length of the CDR3 is 15 residues. The CDR3 nucleotides read TGTGCCAGCAGCCCCGGACAGGGGGCAGATTCTGAAGCTTTCTTT. Translated, it gives CASSPGQGADSEAFF. The full variable domain, with the rest looked up from reference TRBV9 and TRBJ1-1, is DSGVTQTPKHLITATGQRVTLRCSPRSGDLSVYWYQQSLDQGLQFLIQYYNGEERAKGNILERFSAQQFPDLHSELNLSSLELGDSALYFCASSPGQGADSEAFFGQGTRLTVV.

DNA of the CDR3: TGTGCCAGTAGCCCTGGGACACTACATCAGCCCCAGCATTTT. It encodes CASSPGTLHQPQHF. V is TRBV19 and J is TRBJ1-5, with D perhaps matching TRBD1 (6 bases). The V gene lost 6 bases and the J gene lost 5 bases, with 14 bases spanning the gap. The CDR3 is 14 residues long. Germline V CDR1 and CDR2: LNHDA, SQIVND (reference sequence).

The rearrangement joins TRBV25-1 to TRBJ2-7, with TRBD1 as a possible D gene (5 bases). CDR1 is MGHDK, CDR2 SYGVNS, per germline. Trimming cost V 8 bases and J 0 bases, with 14 bases left between them. The CDR3 extends over 14 amino acids. CDR3 sequence reads: CASRRTPNSYEQYF. The CDR3 DNA sequence: TGTGCCAGCCGACGGACACCTAACTCCTACGAGCAGTACTTC.

In this sample, this clone turned up once. The V gene is TRBV6-5, the J gene TRBJ1-3; possibly TRBD1 for D (5 bases). The germline V gene has CDR1 MNHEY and CDR2 SVGAGI. V was clipped by 6 bases and J by 2 bases, with 11 bases between them. The CDR3 covers 14 residues. The CDR3, as DNA: TGTGCCAGCAGACGAACAGGTGCTGGAAACACCATATATTTT. Its translation: CASRRTGAGNTIYF.

V is TRBV27 and J is TRBJ1-1; TRBD1 matches at 10 bases. The CDR3 has 13 amino acids. Trimming removed 7 bases from V and 4 bases from J; junction bases left unmatched: 3. Per the germline V gene, CDR1 is MNHEY and CDR2 is SMNVEV (reference sequence). The DNA of the CDR3 is TGTGCCAGCACCCGGACAGGGGGCACTGAAGCTTTCTTT. Translating gives CASTRTGGTEAFF.

V usage is TRBV30 and J usage is TRBJ1-1; the D is unclear. CDR1 is GTSNPN, CDR2 SVGIG, per germline (reference sequence). The CDR3 runs to 13 residues. With 0 bases removed from V and 2 bases from J, the gap between germline ends came to 7 bases. The CDR3 nucleotides are TGTGCCTGGAGTGTCGCAGAAAACACTGAAGCTTTCTTT. It is translated as CAWSVAENTEAFF.

This chain joins TRBV30 and TRBJ1-3, with TRBD1 as a possible D gene (5 bases). Trimming cost V 1 base and J 4 bases, with 11 bases left between them. Germline V CDR1 and CDR2: GTSNPN, SVGIG (reference sequence). CDR3 size: 14 residues. The CDR3 bases are TGTGCCTGGAGTGGTTGGAGGGGAGGAAACACCATATATTTT. Translated: CAWSGWRGGNTIYF.

The rearrangement joins TRBV5-8 to TRBJ2-7, with D perhaps matching TRBD2 (5 bases). V was cut by 0 bases and J by 5 bases, with 12 bases left in between. The V gene's germline CDR1 is SGHTS and CDR2 YDEGEE. The CDR3 loop spans 14 amino acids. The CDR3 sequence is CASSLGPGWHEQYF. The CDR3 DNA reads TGTGCCAGCAGCTTGGGTCCGGGGTGGCACGAGCAGTACTTC.

The chain recombines TRBV19 with TRBJ1-6; 10 nucleotides line up with TRBD1. The germline V gene encodes CDR1 LNHDA and CDR2 SQIVND (reference sequence). The V and J ends lost 4 bases and 7 bases, in that order; junction bases with no gene match: 10. The CDR3 is 17 residues long. The CDR3 spells CASSTYRDRGRNSPLHF. Here the CDR3 DNA reads TGTGCCAGTAGTACATACCGGGACAGGGGAAGAAATTCACCCCTCCACTTT.

This clone was seen a handful of times. This rearrangement joins TRBV12-3 or TRBV12-4 to TRBJ1-6; D not certain. Trimming stripped 7 bases from V and 8 bases from J, with 12 bases between. The CDR3 length is 13 residues. The chain's CDR3 is CASTLVRDSPLHF. The CDR3 region has the DNA TGTGCCAGCACCTTAGTAAGGGATTCACCCCTCCACTTT.

V usage is TRBV19 and J usage is TRBJ1-1, with 7 bases matching TRBD1. This CDR3 has 12 amino acids. From germline, CDR1 is LNHDA and CDR2 SQIVND (reference sequence). V trimming: 8 bases; J trimming: 5 bases; junction bases outside the gene matches: 5. The CDR3 loop is CASSRGLTEAFF. For the CDR3, the DNA is TGTGCCAGTTCGAGGGGGCTGACTGAAGCTTTCTTT.

The genes are TRBV11-2 and TRBJ1-1, with no clear D. CDR3 length: 13 residues. The V gene lost 4 bases and the J gene lost 5 bases, with 11 bases spanning the gap. Germline CDR1 and CDR2: SGHAT and FQNNGV. CDR3 coding DNA: TGTGCCAGCAGCTCCACCGTGAGGACTGAAGCTTTCTTT. It yields the protein CASSSTVRTEAFF.

This chain joins TRBV30 and TRBJ1-2; TRBD1 matches 8 bases. The CDR3 sequence is 12 residues long. Germline V gives CDR1 GTSNPN, CDR2 SVGIG (reference sequence). CDR3 DNA sequence: TGTGCTCGGGACAGGAGGGGGTATGGCTACACCTTC. Amino acids: CARDRRGYGYTF.

The V call is TRBV9, the J call TRBJ1-2; possibly TRBD1 for D (5 bases). Trimming left V 0 bases short and J 4 bases short, with 10 bases between. The CDR3 is made up of 14 amino acids. The germline V gene has CDR1 SGDLS and CDR2 YYNGEE. The CDR3 is CASSVGGRAYGYTF. The CDR3 DNA follows: TGTGCCAGCAGCGTAGGAGGCAGGGCCTATGGCTACACCTTC.

This clone has a single count. The chain has TRBV19 and TRBJ2-1, with 7 bases lining up with TRBD2. The CDR3 loop spans 16 amino acids. Per germline, CDR1 LNHDA and CDR2 SQIVND (reference sequence). V lost 5 bases and J lost 4; bases outside the gene matches: 11. The CDR3 is CASSGIAGGAYNEQFF. DNA of the CDR3: TGTGCCAGTAGTGGAATAGCGGGTGGGGCATACAATGAGCAGTTCTTC.

The chain couples TRBV27 to TRBJ1-1; D possibly corresponds to TRBD1 (5 bases). Trimming cost V 2 bases and J 5 bases, with 9 bases left between them. The CDR3 runs to 13 residues. Germline CDR1 and CDR2: MNHEY and SMNVEV (reference sequence). The CDR3 loop is CASSLNRLTEAFF. CDR3 nucleotide sequence: TGTGCCAGCAGTTTAAACAGGCTTACTGAAGCTTTCTTT.

The CDR3 DNA sequence: TGTGCCAGCAGTGAGGCGACTAGCGGAGCCTACGAGCAGTACTTC. It is translated as CASSEATSGAYEQYF. The gene calls are TRBV6-1 and TRBJ2-7, with 9 bases identical to TRBD2. The CDR3 spans 15 residues. From germline, CDR1 is MNHNS and CDR2 SASEGT. J lost 2 bases, V lost 3 bases, and 5 bases had no gene match.

The chain employs TRBV3-1 (or the pseudogene TRBV3-2) and TRBJ2-7; D gene ambiguous. V lost 1 base and J 5 bases, leaving 12 bases between the germline ends. The CDR3 extends over 14 amino acids. CDR1 LGHDT and CDR2 YNNKEL come from the germline V gene (reference sequence). The CDR3 sequence is CASSQGGFANEQYF. The CDR3 region has the DNA TGTGCCAGCAGCCAAGGGGGATTTGCCAACGAGCAGTACTTC.

The V gene is TRBV11-2, the J gene TRBJ2-7, with D possibly called TRBD1 or TRBD2 (5 bases each). CDR1 SGHAT and CDR2 FQNNGV come from the germline V gene. Trimming pared 1 base from V and 5 bases from J, leaving 12 bases between. The CDR3 length is 14 residues. The CDR3 protein is CASSLAEADNEQYF. In DNA, the CDR3 is TGTGCCAGCAGCTTAGCGGAAGCGGACAACGAGCAGTACTTC.

The V call is TRBV7-9, the J call TRBJ1-1; D ambiguous. The CDR3 contains 15 residues. Germline-derived CDR1 and CDR2 are SEHNR and FQNEAQ (reference sequence). Deletions cut 2 bases from V and 1 base from J, with 11 bases between. The CDR3 coding sequence is TGTGCCAGCAGCTTACAAGCCACAGAGAACACTGAAGCTTTCTTT. Protein sequence: CASSLQATENTEAFF.

V gene TRBV15 combines with J gene TRBJ2-7; possibly TRBD2 for D (6 bases). This CDR3 is built from 15 residues. The germline gives CDR1 LNHNV, CDR2 YYDKDF (reference sequence). The V end was cut by 0 bases, the J end by 4 bases, with 13 bases between. The CDR3 reads CATSRDRERGYEQYF. The CDR3 DNA follows: TGTGCCACCAGCAGAGATCGGGAGCGTGGTTACGAGCAGTACTTC.